This TCR beta chain was sequenced during a study of blood T cell repertoires in COVID-19. Here immunoSEQ multiplex PCR was the method, and the copy in TCRdb shows in-frame clones only, minus some. The table has roughly 200,000 clones, approximately 86% seen once. The age range of participants was 18 to 89 years, with residence in about 25 US areas. This receptor was taken from a woman in her 40s in a cohort exposed to, infected with or recovered from COVID-19 (not recorded which). Sequencing was performed on PBMCs or T cells enriched from blood (not recorded which).

The CDR3 reads CASSSGTGRMPQHF. The DNA of the CDR3 is TGTGCCAGTAGCTCCGGGACAGGTAGAATGCCCCAGCATTTT. The chain is built from TRBV19 and TRBJ1-5; 8 bases fit TRBD1. V lost 6 bases and J lost 9; bases outside the gene matches: 10. This CDR3 spans 14 amino acids. Germline V gives CDR1 LNHDA, CDR2 SQIVND (reference sequence).